This T cell receptor (beta chain) was observed in a study of cytomegalovirus exposure and HLA in healthy donors. About the study: The 95 to 150 validation repertoires used a platform that matched the one used for the 500 to 700 first-cohort repertoires, as a later analysis reported.

The validation cohort, a group of some 120 subjects, included the donors and was separate from the approximately 670-subject first cohort. The study's findings and limits: Reportedly, cytomegalovirus status was diagnosed with high sensitivity and specificity. The tendency of first-cohort TCR clusters to co-occur in the roughly 110 validation repertoires was identified by a subsequent analysis.

CDR3 length: 14 amino acids. The germline V gene encodes CDR1 SGHTA and CDR2 FQGNSA. The V gene end was trimmed by 5 bases and the J gene end by 7 bases; junction bases not matched to a gene: 7. On this clone itself: Its antigen is unidentified.

Sequencing was performed with immunoSEQ multiplex PCR; in TCRdb, only in-frame clones are kept and a portion is missing. Of 150,000 or so clones listed, roughly 84% are singletons. V usage is TRBV7-2 and J usage is TRBJ2-1, with 8 nucleotides matching TRBD1. Material: PBMCs. The receptor's source is a man between 25 and 39 years old in good health and CMV-seropositive. The CDR3 spells CASSTGTGKNEQFF. The CDR3 bases are TGTGCCAGCAGCACCGGGACAGGTAAAAATGAGCAGTTCTTC.